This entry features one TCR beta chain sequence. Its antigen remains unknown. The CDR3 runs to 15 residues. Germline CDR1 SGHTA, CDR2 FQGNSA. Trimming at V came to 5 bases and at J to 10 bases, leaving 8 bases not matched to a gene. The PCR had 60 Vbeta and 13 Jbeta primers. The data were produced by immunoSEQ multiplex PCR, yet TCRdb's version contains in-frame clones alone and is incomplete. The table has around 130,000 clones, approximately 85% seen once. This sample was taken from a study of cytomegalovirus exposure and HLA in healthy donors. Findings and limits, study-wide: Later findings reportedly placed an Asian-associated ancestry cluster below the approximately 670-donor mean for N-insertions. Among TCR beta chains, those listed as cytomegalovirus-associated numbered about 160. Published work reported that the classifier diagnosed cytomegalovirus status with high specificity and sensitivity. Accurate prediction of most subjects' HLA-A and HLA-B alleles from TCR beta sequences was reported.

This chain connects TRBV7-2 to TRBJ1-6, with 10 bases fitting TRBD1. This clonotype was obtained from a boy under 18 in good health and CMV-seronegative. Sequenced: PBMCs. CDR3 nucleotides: TGTGCCAGCAGCCCCAAGACAGGGGGCAGCTCACCCCTCCACTTT. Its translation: CASSPKTGGSSPLHF.